The clone carrying this T cell receptor beta chain has a count of ten or more. This specimen belongs to a study of CD8+CD57+ T cells in acquired aplastic anemia. With V trimmed by 6 bases and J by 2 bases, 6 bases remained unmatched. There are 14 residues in the CDR3. Using genomic DNA as the template, TCR beta VDJ and CDR3 profiling was carried out. TCRdb re-called the reads through MiXCR, storing one row per CDR3 protein. The sample lists under 200,000 distinct CDR3 sequences, around 48% occurring once. For sequencing, patients were chosen who had shown expansion of CD8+CD57+ cells by flow cytometry.

The sequencing input was sorted CD4+, CD8+, or CD8+CD57+ T cells (not recorded which) from PBMCs. This chain joins TRBV12-3 or TRBV12-4 and TRBJ1-1; 7 bases are a match to TRBD1. The TCR originated in a human donor with aplastic anemia. The CDR3 spells CASSLRGGNTEAFF. Written as DNA, the CDR3 is TGTGCCAGCAGCCTCAGGGGGGGAAACACTGAAGCTTTCTTT.